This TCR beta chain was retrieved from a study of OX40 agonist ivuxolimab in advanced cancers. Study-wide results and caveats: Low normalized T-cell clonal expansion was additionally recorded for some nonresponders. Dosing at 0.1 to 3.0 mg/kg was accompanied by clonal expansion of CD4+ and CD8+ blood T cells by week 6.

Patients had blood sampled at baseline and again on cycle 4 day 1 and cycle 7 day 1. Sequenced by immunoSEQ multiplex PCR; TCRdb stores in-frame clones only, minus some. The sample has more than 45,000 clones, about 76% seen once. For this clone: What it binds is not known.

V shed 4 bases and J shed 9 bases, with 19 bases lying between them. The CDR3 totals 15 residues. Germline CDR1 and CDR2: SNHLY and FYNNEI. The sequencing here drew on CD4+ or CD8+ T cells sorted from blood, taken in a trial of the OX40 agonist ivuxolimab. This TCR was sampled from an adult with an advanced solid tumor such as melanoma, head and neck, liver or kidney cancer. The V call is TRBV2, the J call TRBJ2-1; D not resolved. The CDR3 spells CASSGRPTKVGEQFF. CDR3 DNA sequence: TGTGCCAGCAGTGGAAGGCCAACTAAAGTTGGTGAGCAGTTCTTC.